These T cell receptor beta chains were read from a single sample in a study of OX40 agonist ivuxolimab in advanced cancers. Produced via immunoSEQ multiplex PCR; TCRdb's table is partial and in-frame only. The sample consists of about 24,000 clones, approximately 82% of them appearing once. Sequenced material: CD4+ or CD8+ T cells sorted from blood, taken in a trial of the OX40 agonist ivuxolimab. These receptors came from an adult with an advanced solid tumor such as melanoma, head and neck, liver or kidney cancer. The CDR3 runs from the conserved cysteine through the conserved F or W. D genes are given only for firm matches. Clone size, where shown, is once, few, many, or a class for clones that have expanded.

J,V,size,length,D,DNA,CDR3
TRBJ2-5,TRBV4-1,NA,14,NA,TGCGCCAGCAGCCCCTGGGAAAAGCAAGAGACCCAGTACTTC,CASSPWEKQETQYF
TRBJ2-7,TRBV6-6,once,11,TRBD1,TGTGCCAGCATAAGGGGGCACGAGCAGTACTTC,CASIRGHEQYF
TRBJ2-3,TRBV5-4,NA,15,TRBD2,TGTGCCAGCAGGGCGGCGGGAGGGCCCCTAGATACGCAGTATTTT,CASRAAGGPLDTQYF
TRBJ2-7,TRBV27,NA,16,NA,TGTGCCAGCAGTGAGAACGGGGGCCTACCAACCTACGAGCAGTACTTC,CASSENGGLPTYEQYF
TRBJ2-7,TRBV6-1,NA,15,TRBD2,TGTGCCAGCAGCGAGACTAGCGGGAGTTCCTACGAGCAGTACTTC,CASSETSGSSYEQYF
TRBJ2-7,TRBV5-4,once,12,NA,TGTGCCAGCAGCGGACAGTCCTACGAGCAGTACTTC,CASSGQSYEQYF
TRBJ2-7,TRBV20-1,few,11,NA,TGCAGTGCGGAAACTAGTTACGAGCAGTACTTC,CSAETSYEQYF
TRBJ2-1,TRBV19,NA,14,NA,TGTGCCAGTAGTGGGTCTCTAAAGGGGAATGAGCAGTTCTTC,CASSGSLKGNEQFF
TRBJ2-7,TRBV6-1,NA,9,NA,TGTGCCAGCGGTCTGGAGCAGTACTTC,CASGLEQYF
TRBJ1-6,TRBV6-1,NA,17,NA,TGTGCCAGCAGTGAACCGGGGCGGGGTTTACGGAATTCACCCCTCCACTTT,CASSEPGRGLRNSPLHF